A selection of T cell receptor beta chains follows, all from one sample in a study of CD8 T cells in ankylosing spondylitis. TCRdb passed the 5' RACE reads through MiXCR, listing each CDR3 protein once. The table has about 360,000 distinct CDR3 sequences, roughly 15% seen once. Sequencing used blood, either unsorted or a sorted T cell fraction (not recorded which). These receptors were taken from a male donor with ankylosing spondylitis or in good health (not recorded which). The CDR3 runs from the conserved cysteine through the conserved F or W.

V gene: TRBV5-1
CDR3 protein: CASSLATGGDYGYTF

V gene: TRBV6-5
CDR3 protein: CASSYRPDRGTTGELFF

V gene: TRBV3-1
CDR3 protein: CASSQAQRGLRDTQYF

V gene: TRBV5-1
CDR3 protein: CASKQAGTDTQYF

V gene: TRBV7-2
CDR3 protein: CASSAGPHGDEKLFF

V gene: TRBV3-1
CDR3 protein: CASRQGQSEKLFF

V gene: TRBV3-1
CDR3 protein: CASSQEVKGTEAFF

V gene: TRBV11-2
CDR3 protein: CASSLVNAGKAFF

V gene: TRBV12-3/TRBV12-4
CDR3 protein: CASSDRAQPQHF

V gene: TRBV29-1
CDR3 protein: CSVTGRVSYEQYF

V gene: TRBV6-5
CDR3 protein: CASSYRDSGNSPLHF

V gene: TRBV3-1
CDR3 protein: CASSPLAGGPSTIQYF

V gene: TRBV10-3
CDR3 protein: CAISESRVAGAPDTQYF

V gene: TRBV24-1
CDR3 protein: CATSDSLGTEAFF

V gene: TRBV5-4
CDR3 protein: CASSLYGGYGYTF

V gene: TRBV10-3
CDR3 protein: CAISEGGAATDTQYF

V gene: TRBV7-2
CDR3 protein: CASSLASGGYSAQPQHF

V gene: TRBV5-1
CDR3 protein: CASSLEQMSGYTF

V gene: TRBV5-1
CDR3 protein: CASSDPGQGVSYEQYF

V gene: TRBV5-1
CDR3 protein: CASSAAQVANYGYTF

V gene: TRBV7-2
CDR3 protein: CASSKEWGQGSSGYTF

V gene: TRBV5-1
CDR3 protein: CASSLFGGDDNSPLHF

V gene: TRBV5-1
CDR3 protein: CASSSGQAYTGELFF

V gene: TRBV5-1
CDR3 protein: CASSSSGGRGEQFF

V gene: TRBV12-3/TRBV12-4
CDR3 protein: CASSILGTSEETQYF

V gene: TRBV6-1
CDR3 protein: CASRPTGATNEKLFF

V gene: TRBV29-1
CDR3 protein: CSVEEVGGGGLPNTEAFF

V gene: TRBV20-1
CDR3 protein: CSADQSSGGRYNEQFF

V gene: TRBV5-1
CDR3 protein: CASSSGTGNLNYGYTF

V gene: TRBV20-1
CDR3 protein: CSPMGGQVGYTF

V gene: TRBV6-5
CDR3 protein: CASSSSGARQPQHF

V gene: TRBV2
CDR3 protein: CASSVRAFYEQYF

V gene: TRBV29-1
CDR3 protein: CSVASGYGYTF

V gene: TRBV12-3/TRBV12-4
CDR3 protein: CASRDLGHGELFF

V gene: TRBV12-3/TRBV12-4
CDR3 protein: CASSSGDRGRGTEAFF

V gene: TRBV5-1
CDR3 protein: CASAGTSGFTDTQYF

V gene: TRBV10-3
CDR3 protein: CAISERGSPEAFF

V gene: TRBV5-1
CDR3 protein: CASSPAPAGQDGELFF

V gene: TRBV11-2
CDR3 protein: CASSSLSGPEAYEQYF

V gene: TRBV2
CDR3 protein: CASKAREGQETQYF

V gene: TRBV3-1
CDR3 protein: CASSQELAGVYEQYF